This T cell receptor (beta chain) was found in a study of cytomegalovirus exposure and HLA in healthy donors. This clone was recorded a few times. What it recognizes is unknown. General study results and limits: Follow-up analysis found HLA locus-dependent TCR association rates, highest for DRB1 and lowest for HLA-C. Associated with cytomegalovirus, according to the listing, were around 160 TCR beta chains.

This CDR3 spans 18 amino acids. V was pared by 5 bases and J by 0 bases, with 7 bases of the junction left unmatched. Germline lookup yields CDR1 LNHDA and CDR2 SQIVND (reference sequence). Both 60 Vbeta primers and 13 Jbeta primers went into the PCR. The protocol was immunoSEQ multiplex PCR, while the TCRdb copy is restricted to in-frame clones and leaves out a portion. The sample holds around 140,000 clones; about 61% are singletons and the top ten take around 1.9%. This TCR was sampled from a male donor in good health and CMV-seronegative. The V and J genes are TRBV19 and TRBJ2-6; TRBD1 aligns across 10 bases. Sequenced input: PBMCs. In nucleotides, the CDR3 is TGTGCCAGTAGTTTGGTGGGACAGGGGACCTCTGGGGCCAACGTCCTGACTTTC. The encoded protein is CASSLVGQGTSGANVLTF. Full variable domain (missing parts from reference TRBV19 and TRBJ2-6): DGGITQSPKYLFRKEGQNVTLSCEQNLNHDAMYWYRQDPGQGLRLIYYSQIVNDFQKGDIAEGYSVSREKKESFPLTVTSAQKNPTAFYLCASSLVGQGTSGANVLTFGAGSRLTVL.